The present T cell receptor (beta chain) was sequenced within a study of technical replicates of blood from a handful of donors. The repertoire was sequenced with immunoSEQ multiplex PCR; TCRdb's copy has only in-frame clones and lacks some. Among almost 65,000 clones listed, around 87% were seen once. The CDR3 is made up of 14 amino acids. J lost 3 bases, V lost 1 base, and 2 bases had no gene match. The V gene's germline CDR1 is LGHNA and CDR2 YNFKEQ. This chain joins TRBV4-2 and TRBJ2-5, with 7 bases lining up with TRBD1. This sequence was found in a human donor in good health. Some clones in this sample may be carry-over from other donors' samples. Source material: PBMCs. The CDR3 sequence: CASSQVDREETQYF. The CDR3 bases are TGTGCCAGCAGCCAAGTAGACAGGGAAGAGACCCAGTACTTC.